These 30 T cell receptor beta chains were all obtained from the same sample, sequenced in a study of a mutant IDH1 vaccine in newly diagnosed glioma. TCRdb keeps only in-frame clones here, not all; method: immunoSEQ multiplex PCR. This sample has fewer than 40,000 clones, with approximately 84% found just once. This sample's time point: week 47, end of study. Vaccination comprised doses that each held 300 ug of mutant IDH1 20-mer peptide, plus topical imiquimod. Their target antigens are unknown. The sequencing here drew on PBMCs, taken from a glioma patient whose treatment included an IDH1 peptide vaccine. These receptors were taken from a man aged 25-45 years with glioma.

The chain carries TRBV19 and TRBJ2-7, with D possibly matching TRBD2 (5 bases). CDR1 and CDR2 from the germline V gene are LNHDA and SQIVND (reference sequence). There are 14 residues in the CDR3. V was trimmed by 5 bases and J by 2 bases, leaving 13 bases between them. In nucleotides, the CDR3 is TGTGCCAGTAGTCTGACGGGGTCTACCTACGAGCAGTACTTC. Translation: CASSLTGSTYEQYF.

The chain combines TRBV7-8 with TRBJ1-2; TRBD1 is a possible D gene (5 bases). V dropped 5 bases and J dropped 3 bases, with 19 bases sitting between them. Germline V gene data show CDR1 as SGHVS and CDR2 as FQNEAQ. CDR3 size: 16 residues. CDR3 DNA sequence: TGTGCCAGCAGCCCCGGGGACGGCGGCTACTACTATGGCTACACCTTC. Translated: CASSPGDGGYYYGYTF.

The chain links TRBV19 to TRBJ2-2, with D possibly TRBD2 on 7 matching bases. The CDR3 sequence is 15 residues long. CDR1 is LNHDA, CDR2 SQIVND, per germline (reference sequence). V lost 7 bases and J lost 5, with 17 bases in between. This CDR3 is CASIHTGGRTGELFF. The DNA of the CDR3 is TGTGCCAGTATTCATACGGGGGGCAGGACCGGGGAGCTGTTTTTT.

The CDR3 DNA sequence: TGTGCCAGCAGCCCACGGGGGGCCGGGGAGCTGTTTTTT. Amino acid sequence: CASSPRGAGELFF. The rearrangement links TRBV7-2 to TRBJ2-2; 7 bases match TRBD2. The CDR3 consists of 13 residues. The V segment lost 5 bases and the J segment 6 bases; nucleotides outside the gene matches: 3. Germline CDR1 is SGHTA and CDR2 is FQGNSA.

The chain employs TRBV19 and TRBJ1-2; 7 bases are shared with TRBD1. V lost 0 bases, J lost 4 bases, and 8 bases stayed unmatched. The CDR3 covers 16 residues. Germline V gene data show CDR1 as LNHDA and CDR2 as SQIVND (reference sequence). The CDR3 loop reads CASSIDPPGGTYGYTF. The CDR3 region has the DNA TGTGCCAGTAGTATAGATCCCCCAGGGGGTACCTATGGCTACACCTTC.

The chain joins TRBV7-3 to TRBJ1-5; no firm D call. The CDR3 has 13 amino acids. V was shortened by 5 bases and J by 5 bases, with 10 bases between the two germline ends. The germline V gene encodes CDR1 SGHTA and CDR2 FQGTGA. This CDR3 is CASSPNSYQPQHF. Written as DNA, the CDR3 is TGTGCCAGCAGCCCGAACAGTTATCAGCCCCAGCATTTT.

This rearrangement joins TRBV6-1 to TRBJ2-7; 11 nucleotides line up with TRBD1. CDR1 is MNHNS, CDR2 SASEGT, per germline. V lost 2 bases, J lost 9 bases, and 18 bases stayed unmatched. The CDR3 has 18 amino acids. DNA of the CDR3: TGTGCCAGCAGTGAAAATCCTCTGGGGGACAGGGGGTCTGGGGTGCAGTACTTC. It encodes CASSENPLGDRGSGVQYF.

This clone was seen a single time. This sequence joins TRBV7-8 and TRBJ1-2, with D perhaps TRBD1 (6 bases). The V end lost 1 base, the J end lost 2 bases, and 11 bases lay between the germline ends. The CDR3 is 15 residues long. CDR1 and CDR2 from the germline V gene are SGHVS and FQNEAQ. This CDR3 reads CASSLVGTRNYGYTF. CDR3 DNA: TGTGCCAGCAGCTTAGTCGGGACAAGGAACTATGGCTACACCTTC.

The V gene is TRBV4-1, the J gene TRBJ2-7; D unresolved. This CDR3 has 15 residues. The germline V gene encodes CDR1 MGHRA and CDR2 YSYEKL. V shed 4 bases and J shed 0 bases, with 13 bases lying between them. The CDR3 reads CASSPLTSNSYEQYF. CDR3 DNA: TGCGCCAGCAGCCCCTTGACGTCTAACTCCTACGAGCAGTACTTC.

The chain couples TRBV7-9 to TRBJ2-5; perhaps TRBD2 as D (5 bases). The CDR3 extends over 14 amino acids. With 1 base removed from V and 3 bases from J, the gap between germline ends came to 9 bases. Germline values: CDR1 SEHNR, CDR2 FQNEAQ (reference sequence). CDR3: CASSLVYGEETQYF. In DNA form, the CDR3 reads TGTGCCAGCAGCTTAGTGTACGGGGAAGAGACCCAGTACTTC.

The rearrangement uses TRBV19 and TRBJ1-4; D is unclear. The CDR3 length is 15 residues. Trimming left V 11 bases short and J 3 bases short, with 19 bases between. CDR1 is LNHDA, CDR2 SQIVND, per germline (reference sequence). Here the CDR3 DNA reads TGTGCCGTCTCGCTCGACGGGTATTCTAATGAAAAACTGTTTTTT. Protein sequence: CAVSLDGYSNEKLFF.

This sequence joins TRBV5-1 and TRBJ2-7, with D unresolved. The V gene lost 4 bases and the J gene lost 1 base, with 15 bases spanning the gap. The CDR3 runs 15 residues. Germline assignment: CDR1 SGHRS and CDR2 YFSETQ. CDR3 nucleotide sequence: TGCGCCAGCAGCCCCGAGTCCCCCGGGTCCTACGAGCAGTACTTC. It yields the protein CASSPESPGSYEQYF.

This clone counts as medium-sized. The gene calls are TRBV27 and TRBJ2-1; D perhaps matches TRBD2 (6 bases). Between the trimmed V and J ends, which lost 3 bases and 8 bases, there was a span of 14 bases. Germline V gene data show CDR1 as MNHEY and CDR2 as SMNVEV (reference sequence). CDR3 length: 14 residues. CDR3 in amino acids: CASSLGTYGDEQFF. DNA for the CDR3: TGTGCCAGCAGTTTGGGGACTTACGGGGATGAGCAGTTCTTC.

The V gene is TRBV7-2, the J gene TRBJ2-3, with no clear D. The CDR3 totals 13 residues. Trimming took off 1 base at V and 10 bases at J, with 12 bases between the two ends. Per the germline V gene, CDR1 is SGHTA and CDR2 is FQGNSA. The CDR3 DNA sequence: TGTGCCAGCAGCTTAGAGGCGACTCCCTCGCAGTATTTT. Encoded protein: CASSLEATPSQYF.

This clone has only one observation. The gene calls are TRBV6-5 and TRBJ2-6; D uncertain. CDR1 and CDR2 from the germline V gene are MNHEY and SVGAGI. This CDR3 spans 15 amino acids. Trimming left V 5 bases short and J 0 bases short, with 8 bases between. CDR3 in amino acids: CASSPRISGANVLTF. The CDR3, as DNA: TGTGCCAGCAGTCCCCGGATCTCTGGGGCCAACGTCCTGACTTTC.

CDR3 coding DNA: TGTGCCGGTTTCGAGGGCAATGAGCAGTTCTTC. It yields the protein CAGFEGNEQFF. The chain couples TRBV30 to TRBJ2-1, with D possibly being TRBD2 (5 bases). Germline V lookup: CDR1 GTSNPN, CDR2 SVGIG (reference sequence). The CDR3 has 11 amino acids. Trimming left V 8 bases short and J 6 bases short, with 11 bases between.

The chain joins TRBV28 to TRBJ1-2, with D uncertain. V lost 10 bases and J lost 7, with 13 bases in between. Germline CDR1 MDHEN, CDR2 SYDVKM. The CDR3 consists of 11 residues. CDR3 amino acids: CATRVGLGYTF. CDR3 bases: TGTGCCACCCGGGTAGGACTTGGCTACACCTTC.

The V call is TRBV29-1, the J call TRBJ2-3, with D tentatively TRBD2 (6 bases). Trimming left V 4 bases short and J 2 bases short, with 13 bases between. The CDR3 loop spans 14 amino acids. Germline V lookup: CDR1 SQVTM, CDR2 ANQGSEA. CDR3 coding DNA: TGCAGCGTTGGCAGGGAGGCAGACACAGATACGCAGTATTTT. Its translation: CSVGREADTDTQYF.

This sequence joins TRBV27 and TRBJ1-2, with a tentative D call TRBD1 (6 bases). This CDR3 contains 15 residues. Germline V CDR1 and CDR2: MNHEY, SMNVEV (reference sequence). With 5 bases removed from V and 2 bases from J, the gap between germline ends came to 15 bases. CDR3 DNA: TGTGCCAGCAGTCCCCGGCGGGGGGCAAACTATGGCTACACCTTC. Residues: CASSPRRGANYGYTF.

The chain couples TRBV14 to TRBJ2-4, with 10 bases that match TRBD1. Germline V gives CDR1 SGHDN, CDR2 FVKESK. CDR3 length equals 19 residues. V was pared by 2 bases and J by 0 bases, with 10 bases of the junction left unmatched. This CDR3 is CASSQHGTGDVLAKNIQYF. DNA for the CDR3: TGTGCCAGCAGCCAACACGGGACAGGGGATGTTCTAGCCAAAAACATTCAGTACTTC.

The chain joins TRBV27 to TRBJ1-1; TRBD1 is a possible D gene (5 bases). CDR1 MNHEY and CDR2 SMNVEV come from the germline V gene (reference sequence). There are 13 residues in the CDR3. V lost 4 bases, J lost 5 bases, and 11 bases lay in between. DNA of the CDR3: TGTGCCAGCAGTTGGGGGATGGGGACTGAAGCTTTCTTT. It encodes CASSWGMGTEAFF.

The V call is TRBV6-6, the J call TRBJ2-2; 8 nucleotides agree with TRBD2. The trim removed 6 bases at V and 5 bases at J, leaving 11 bases unmatched. CDR3 size: 16 residues. The germline gives CDR1 MNHNY, CDR2 SVGAGI (reference sequence). The CDR3 is CASSILGGAGTGELFF. The CDR3 bases are TGTGCCAGCAGCATCCTCGGGGGGGCCGGGACCGGGGAGCTGTTTTTT.

The chain is built from TRBV4-1 and TRBJ2-1; 9 bases line up with TRBD1. The V and J ends lost 5 bases and 1 base, in that order; junction bases with no gene match: 3. The germline V gene encodes CDR1 MGHRA and CDR2 YSYEKL. The CDR3 totals 15 residues. CDR3 amino acids: CASSTGQGSYNEQFF. CDR3 DNA sequence: TGCGCCAGCAGCACTGGACAGGGGTCCTACAATGAGCAGTTCTTC.

The gene calls are TRBV7-2 and TRBJ2-7, with 10 bases lining up with TRBD2. CDR1 and CDR2 (germline): SGHTA, FQGNSA. This CDR3 has 16 amino acids. With 4 bases clipped from V and 0 bases from J, the junction kept 6 bases outside the gene matches. The CDR3 region is CASSWRGLASSYEQYF. CDR3 nucleotides: TGTGCCAGCAGCTGGAGGGGACTAGCGAGCTCCTACGAGCAGTACTTC. The variable domain in full, with the rest retrieved from reference TRBV7-2 and TRBJ2-7, is GAGVSQSPSNKVTEKGKDVELRCDPISGHTALYWYRQSLGQGLEFLIYFQGNSAPDKSGLPSDRFSAERTGGSVSTLTIQRTQQEDSAVYLCASSWRGLASSYEQYFGPGTRLTVT.

V gene TRBV7-2 combines with J gene TRBJ1-2; a possible D gene is TRBD1 (5 bases). From germline, CDR1 is SGHTA and CDR2 FQGNSA. The CDR3 is 13 amino acids. Trimming took 4 bases from V and 8 from J, leaving 14 bases between them. In DNA, the CDR3 is TGTGCCAGCAGCTCGCCAGGGAGAGGAGGCTACACCTTC. Translating gives CASSSPGRGGYTF. Complete variable domain (other parts from reference TRBV7-2 and TRBJ1-2): GAGVSQSPSNKVTEKGKDVELRCDPISGHTALYWYRQSLGQGLEFLIYFQGNSAPDKSGLPSDRFSAERTGGSVSTLTIQRTQQEDSAVYLCASSSPGRGGYTFGSGTRLTVV.

DNA of the CDR3: TGTGCCAGCAGTTTGTGGATGGGACAAAGACTAAGCTCCTACAATGAGCAGTTCTTC. Amino acid sequence: CASSLWMGQRLSSYNEQFF. The chain recombines TRBV28 with TRBJ2-1, with D possibly being TRBD1 (6 bases). The germline CDR1 and CDR2 sequences are MDHEN and SYDVKM. V was trimmed by 3 bases and J by 0 bases, leaving 21 bases between them. The CDR3 has 19 residues.

The chain employs TRBV9 and TRBJ2-3; D remains ambiguous. The V and J ends lost 3 bases and 4 bases respectively, with 18 bases between them. Germline CDR1 and CDR2: SGDLS and YYNGEE. CDR3 length equals 16 residues. The CDR3 DNA reads TGTGCCAGCAGCGCTGCCCTCAAGTGGGAATCAGATACGCAGTATTTT. As protein: CASSAALKWESDTQYF.

CDR3 sequence reads: CASQTGLDDQPQHF. CDR3 DNA: TGTGCCAGCCAGACGGGGCTAGACGATCAGCCCCAGCATTTT. The chain couples TRBV6-5 to TRBJ1-5; D possibly corresponds to TRBD1 (5 bases). V dropped 8 bases and J dropped 5 bases, with 16 bases sitting between them. The CDR3 consists of 14 residues. In germline, CDR1 is MNHEY, CDR2 SVGAGI.

This clone showed up just a few times. The chain has TRBV11-2 and TRBJ2-7; either TRBD1 or TRBD2 may fit D (7 bases each). The CDR3 loop spans 15 amino acids. The germline gives CDR1 SGHAT, CDR2 FQNNGV. V was pared by 5 bases and J by 2 bases, with 16 bases between. CDR3 residues: CASSPQGGITYEQYF. The DNA of the CDR3 is TGTGCCAGCAGCCCCCAGGGGGGGATCACCTACGAGCAGTACTTC.

This sequence joins TRBV5-1 and TRBJ2-3, with D tentatively TRBD1 (6 bases). The CDR3 covers 14 residues. Trimming stripped 4 bases from V and 2 bases from J, with 11 bases between. In germline, CDR1 is SGHRS, CDR2 YFSETQ. The CDR3 DNA reads as TGCGCCAGCAGCGCGACAGGATTCACAGATACGCAGTATTTT. Its protein is CASSATGFTDTQYF.